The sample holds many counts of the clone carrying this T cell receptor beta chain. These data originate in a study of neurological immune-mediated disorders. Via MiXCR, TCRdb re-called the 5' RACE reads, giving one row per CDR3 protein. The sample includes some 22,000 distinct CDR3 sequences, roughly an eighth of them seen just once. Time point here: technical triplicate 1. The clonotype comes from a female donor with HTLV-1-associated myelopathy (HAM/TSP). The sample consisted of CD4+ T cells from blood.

The CDR3 DNA reads as TGTGCCAGCAGCGCCTACAACAGACAAGAGACCCAGTACTTC. Amino acid sequence: CASSAYNRQETQYF. The chain joins TRBV7-2 to TRBJ2-5; D gene unclear. This CDR3 comprises 14 residues. The V end lost 5 bases, the J end lost 2 bases, and 12 bases lay between the germline ends. Germline CDR1 and CDR2: SGHTA and FQGNSA.